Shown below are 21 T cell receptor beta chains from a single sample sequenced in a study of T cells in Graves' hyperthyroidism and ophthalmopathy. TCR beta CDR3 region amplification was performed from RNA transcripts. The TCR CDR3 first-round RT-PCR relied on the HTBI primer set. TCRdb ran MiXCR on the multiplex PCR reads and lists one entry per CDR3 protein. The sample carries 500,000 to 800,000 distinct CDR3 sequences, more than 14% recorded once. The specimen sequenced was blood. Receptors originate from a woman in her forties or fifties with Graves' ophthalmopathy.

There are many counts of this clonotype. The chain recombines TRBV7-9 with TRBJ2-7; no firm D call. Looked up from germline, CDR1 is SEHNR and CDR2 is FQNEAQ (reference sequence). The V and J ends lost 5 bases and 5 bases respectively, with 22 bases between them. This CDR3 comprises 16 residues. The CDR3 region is CASSESLALGLNEQYF. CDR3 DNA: TGTGCCAGCAGCGAGTCTTTGGCGTTGGGATTAAACGAGCAGTACTTC.

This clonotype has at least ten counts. In DNA form, the CDR3 reads TGTGCCAGCAGCTTAGTCAGCGGGACTAGCGATTACGAGCAGTACTTC. Protein sequence: CASSLVSGTSDYEQYF. The rearrangement uses TRBV7-6 and TRBJ2-7; 10 bases map to TRBD2. This CDR3 comprises 16 residues. In germline, CDR1 is SGHVS, CDR2 FNYEAQ. Trimming took 1 base from V and 4 from J; bases not matched to a gene: 7.

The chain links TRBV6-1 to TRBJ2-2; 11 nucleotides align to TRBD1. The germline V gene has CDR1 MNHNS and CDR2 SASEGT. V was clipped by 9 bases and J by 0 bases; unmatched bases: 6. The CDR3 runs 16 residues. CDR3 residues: CASTRDRGSNTGELFF. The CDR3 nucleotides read TGTGCCAGTACCCGGGACAGGGGGTCGAACACCGGGGAGCTGTTTTTT.

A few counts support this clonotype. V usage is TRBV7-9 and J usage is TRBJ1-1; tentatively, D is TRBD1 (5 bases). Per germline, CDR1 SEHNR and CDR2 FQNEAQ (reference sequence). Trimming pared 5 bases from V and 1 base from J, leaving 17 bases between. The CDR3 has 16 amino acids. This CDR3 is CASSPPWGRKNTEAFF. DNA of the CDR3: TGTGCCAGCAGCCCACCTTGGGGACGCAAGAACACTGAAGCTTTCTTT.

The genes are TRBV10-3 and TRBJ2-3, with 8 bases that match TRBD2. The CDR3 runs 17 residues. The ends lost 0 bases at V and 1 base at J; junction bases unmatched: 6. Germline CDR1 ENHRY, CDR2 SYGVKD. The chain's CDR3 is CAISESLAGRGTDTQYF. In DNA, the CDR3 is TGTGCCATCAGTGAGTCGCTAGCGGGTAGGGGCACAGATACGCAGTATTTT.

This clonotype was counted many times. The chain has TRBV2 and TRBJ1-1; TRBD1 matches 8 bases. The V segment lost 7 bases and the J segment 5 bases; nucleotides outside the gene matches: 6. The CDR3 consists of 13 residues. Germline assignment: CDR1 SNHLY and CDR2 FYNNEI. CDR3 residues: CASMGQAGTEAFF. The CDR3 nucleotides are TGTGCCAGCATGGGACAGGCGGGTACTGAAGCTTTCTTT.

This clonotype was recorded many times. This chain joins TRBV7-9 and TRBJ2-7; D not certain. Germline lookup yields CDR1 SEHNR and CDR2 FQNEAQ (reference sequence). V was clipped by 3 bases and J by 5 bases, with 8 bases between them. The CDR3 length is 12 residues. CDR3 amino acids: CASSLDEDEQYF. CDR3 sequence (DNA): TGTGCCAGCAGCTTGGACGAAGACGAGCAGTACTTC.

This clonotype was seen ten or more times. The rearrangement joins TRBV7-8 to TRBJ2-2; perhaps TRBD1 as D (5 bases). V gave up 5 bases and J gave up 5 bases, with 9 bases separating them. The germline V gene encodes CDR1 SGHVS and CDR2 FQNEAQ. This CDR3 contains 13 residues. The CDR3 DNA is TGTGCCAGCAGCCCCAGGGAAACCGGGGAGCTGTTTTTT. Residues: CASSPRETGELFF.

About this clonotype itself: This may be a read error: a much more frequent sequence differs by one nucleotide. This CDR3 reads CASGPGQGADEQYF. The CDR3 DNA reads TGCGCCAGCGGACCGGGACAGGGGGCGGACGAGCAGTACTTC. V usage is TRBV5-1 and J usage is TRBJ2-7, with TRBD1 identical over 12 bases. The CDR3 runs to 14 residues. Trimming cost V 7 bases and J 5 bases; bases outside gene matches: 7. Germline-derived CDR1 and CDR2 are SGHRS and YFSETQ.

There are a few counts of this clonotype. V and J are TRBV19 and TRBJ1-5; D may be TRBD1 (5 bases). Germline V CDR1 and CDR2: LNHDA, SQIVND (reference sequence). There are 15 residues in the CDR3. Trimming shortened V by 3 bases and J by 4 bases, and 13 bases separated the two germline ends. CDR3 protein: CASSIIRQKNQPQHF. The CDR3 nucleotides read TGTGCCAGTAGTATTATTAGACAGAAGAATCAGCCCCAGCATTTT.

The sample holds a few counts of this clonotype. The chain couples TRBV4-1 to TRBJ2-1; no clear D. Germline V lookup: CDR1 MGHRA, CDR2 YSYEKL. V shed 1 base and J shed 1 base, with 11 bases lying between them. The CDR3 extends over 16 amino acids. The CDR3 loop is CASSQVKGVSYNEQFF. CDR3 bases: TGCGCCAGCAGCCAAGTGAAGGGTGTTTCCTACAATGAGCAGTTCTTC.

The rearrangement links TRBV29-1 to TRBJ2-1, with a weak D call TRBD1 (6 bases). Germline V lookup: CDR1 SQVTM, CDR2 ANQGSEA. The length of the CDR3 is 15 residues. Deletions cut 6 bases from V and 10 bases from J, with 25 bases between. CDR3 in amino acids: CSVAMGAVVGAEQFF. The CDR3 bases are TGCAGCGTCGCTATGGGGGCGGTGGTCGGAGCGGAGCAGTTCTTC.

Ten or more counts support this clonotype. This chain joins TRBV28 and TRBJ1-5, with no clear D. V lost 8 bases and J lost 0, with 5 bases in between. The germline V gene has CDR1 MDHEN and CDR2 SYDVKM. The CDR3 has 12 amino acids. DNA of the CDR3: TGTGCCAGCGACGGTAGCAATCAGCCCCAGCATTTT. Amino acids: CASDGSNQPQHF.

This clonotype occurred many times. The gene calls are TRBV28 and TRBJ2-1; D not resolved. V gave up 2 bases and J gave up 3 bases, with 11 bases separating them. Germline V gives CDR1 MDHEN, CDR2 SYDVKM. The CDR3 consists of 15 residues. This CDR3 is CASSLLQRNYNEQFF. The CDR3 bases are TGTGCCAGCAGTTTACTCCAACGCAACTACAATGAGCAGTTCTTC.

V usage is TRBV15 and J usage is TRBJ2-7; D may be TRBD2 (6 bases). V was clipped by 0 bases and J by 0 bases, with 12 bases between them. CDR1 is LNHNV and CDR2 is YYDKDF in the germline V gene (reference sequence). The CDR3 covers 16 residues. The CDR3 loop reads CATSRDMGGSSYEQYF. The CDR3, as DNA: TGTGCCACCAGCAGAGATATGGGAGGCAGCTCCTACGAGCAGTACTTC.

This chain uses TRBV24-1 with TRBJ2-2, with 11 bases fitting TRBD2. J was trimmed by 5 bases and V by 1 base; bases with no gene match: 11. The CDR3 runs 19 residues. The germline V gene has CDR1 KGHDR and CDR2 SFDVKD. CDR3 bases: TGTGCCACCAGTGATTTCCGGGGGCTAGCGGGAGGTCGTACCGGGGAGCTGTTTTTT. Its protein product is CATSDFRGLAGGRTGELFF.

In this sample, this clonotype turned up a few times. This CDR3 reads CASSLKRGWDQGGSNEQFF. CDR3 bases: TGTGCCAGCAGCTTAAAAAGGGGGTGGGATCAGGGGGGTAGCAATGAGCAGTTCTTC. The rearrangement links TRBV7-3 to TRBJ2-1; perhaps TRBD1 as D (7 bases). Trimming left V 1 base short and J 6 bases short, with 25 bases between. Germline values: CDR1 SGHTA, CDR2 FQGTGA. The CDR3 length is 19 residues.

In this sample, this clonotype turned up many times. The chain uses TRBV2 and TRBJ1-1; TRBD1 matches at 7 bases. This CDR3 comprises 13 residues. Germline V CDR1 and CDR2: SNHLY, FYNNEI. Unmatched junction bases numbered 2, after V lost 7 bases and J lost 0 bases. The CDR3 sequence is CASNRGLNTEAFF. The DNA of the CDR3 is TGTGCCAGCAACAGGGGCCTGAACACTGAAGCTTTCTTT.

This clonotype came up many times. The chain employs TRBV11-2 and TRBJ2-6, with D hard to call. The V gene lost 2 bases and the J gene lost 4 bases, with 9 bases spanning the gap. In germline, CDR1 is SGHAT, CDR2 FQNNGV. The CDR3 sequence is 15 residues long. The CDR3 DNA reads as TGTGCCAGCAGCTTATACCCCCCCGGGGCCAACGTCCTGACTTTC. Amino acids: CASSLYPPGANVLTF.

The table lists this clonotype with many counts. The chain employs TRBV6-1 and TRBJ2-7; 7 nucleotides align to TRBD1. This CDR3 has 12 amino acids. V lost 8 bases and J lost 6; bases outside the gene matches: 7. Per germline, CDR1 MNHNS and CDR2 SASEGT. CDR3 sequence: CASHRDRGEQYF. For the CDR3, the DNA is TGTGCCAGCCATCGGGACAGAGGCGAGCAGTACTTC.

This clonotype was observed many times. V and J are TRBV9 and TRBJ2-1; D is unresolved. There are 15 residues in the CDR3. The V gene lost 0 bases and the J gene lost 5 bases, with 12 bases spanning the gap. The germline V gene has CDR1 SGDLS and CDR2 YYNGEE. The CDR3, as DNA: TGTGCCAGCAGCGTAGACGGACCAAATAACAATGAGCAGTTCTTC. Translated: CASSVDGPNNNEQFF.